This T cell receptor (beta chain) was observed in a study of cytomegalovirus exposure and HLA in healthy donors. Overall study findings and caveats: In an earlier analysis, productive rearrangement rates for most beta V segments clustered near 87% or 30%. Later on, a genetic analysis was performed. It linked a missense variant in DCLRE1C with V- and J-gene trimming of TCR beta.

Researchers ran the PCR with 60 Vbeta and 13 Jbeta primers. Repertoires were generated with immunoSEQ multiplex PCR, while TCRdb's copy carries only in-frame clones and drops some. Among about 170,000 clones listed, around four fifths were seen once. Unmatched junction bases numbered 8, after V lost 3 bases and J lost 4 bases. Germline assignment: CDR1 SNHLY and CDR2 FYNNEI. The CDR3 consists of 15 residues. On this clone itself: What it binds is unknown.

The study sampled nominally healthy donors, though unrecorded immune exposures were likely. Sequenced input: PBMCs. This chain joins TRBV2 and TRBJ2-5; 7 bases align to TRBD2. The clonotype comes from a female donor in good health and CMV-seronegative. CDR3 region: CASSDERGGSETQYF. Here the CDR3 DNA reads TGTGCCAGCAGTGATGAGCGGGGAGGATCAGAGACCCAGTACTTC.